The 24 T cell receptor beta chains listed next were all sequenced from one sample in a study of blood T cell repertoires in COVID-19. Libraries were prepared by immunoSEQ multiplex PCR; TCRdb keeps only in-frame clonotypes and omits some of them. The table shows around 250,000 clones, with 84% occurring only once. Specimen: peripheral blood. The receptors shown here come from a man aged 45-65 years with active or convalescent COVID-19.

J is TRBJ2-3 and V is TRBV6-5; TRBD2 matches 10 bases. This CDR3 region has 14 residues. Germline CDR1 reads MNHEY; CDR2 reads SVGAGI. J was trimmed by 6 bases and V by 7 bases; bases with no gene match: 7. The DNA of the CDR3 is TGTGCCAGCAAATATAGCGGGGGGATGGATACGCAGTATTTT. Protein product: CASKYSGGMDTQYF.

V and J are TRBV7-8 and TRBJ1-1; TRBD1 agrees at 9 bases. CDR3 length equals 16 residues. Germline V gene lookup returns CDR1 SGHVS and CDR2 FQNEAQ. V was clipped by 5 bases and J by 5 bases; unmatched bases: 12. CDR3 coding DNA: TGTGCCAGCAGCGTGGACAGGGGCCCCTCGGGGACTGAAGCTTTCTTT. Residues: CASSVDRGPSGTEAFF.

This rearrangement joins TRBV7-9 to TRBJ1-1; maybe TRBD1 (6 bases). The V gene lost 6 bases and the J gene lost 6 bases, with 14 bases spanning the gap. There are 13 residues in the CDR3. In germline, CDR1 is SEHNR, CDR2 FQNEAQ (reference sequence). CDR3 loop: CASSKTGRPEAFF. The CDR3 coding sequence is TGTGCCAGCAGTAAGACAGGCAGACCTGAAGCTTTCTTT.

This sequence joins TRBV6-5 and TRBJ1-6; D remains ambiguous. CDR3 length equals 14 residues. Trimming took 6 bases from V and 7 from J, leaving 13 bases between them. Per the germline V gene, CDR1 is MNHEY and CDR2 is SVGAGI. CDR3 protein: CASSATSPNSPLHF. CDR3 DNA: TGTGCCAGCAGCGCGACATCCCCGAATTCACCCCTCCACTTT.

V usage is TRBV18 and J usage is TRBJ2-1; unclear D gene. CDR1 is KGHSH, CDR2 LQKENI, per germline. Trimming removed 3 bases from V and 5 bases from J, with 8 bases in between. The CDR3 consists of 13 residues. CDR3 bases: TGTGCCAGCTCACCCTTTGAGGACAATGAGCAGTTCTTC. This codes for CASSPFEDNEQFF.

The V call is TRBV21-1, the J call TRBJ1-6. TRBV21-1 has pseudogene status. The CDR3 is 12 amino acids. The CDR3 region has the DNA TGTGCCAGCAGCAAAGGTGTCGGGTTCGGCCACTTT. Its translation is CASSKGVGFGHF.

V and J are TRBV7-8 and TRBJ2-7; possible D gene TRBD2, 6 bases. Germline assignment: CDR1 SGHVS and CDR2 FQNEAQ. The CDR3 extends over 14 amino acids. V dropped 4 bases and J dropped 2 bases, with 12 bases sitting between them. DNA for the CDR3: TGTGCCAGCAGCTCGGCGGGGACCACCTACGAGCAGTACTTC. This sequence encodes CASSSAGTTYEQYF.

The gene calls are TRBV30 and TRBJ2-2, with 12 bases lining up with TRBD2. Germline CDR1 GTSNPN, CDR2 SVGIG (reference sequence). The CDR3 length is 18 residues. The V and J ends lost 3 bases and 7 bases, in that order; junction bases with no gene match: 15. The CDR3 DNA follows: TGTGCCTGGAGCGCTACTGGTACTAGCGGGGGGTGGAGCGGGGAGCTGTTTTTT. It is translated as CAWSATGTSGGWSGELFF. The variable domain in full, with the rest retrieved from reference TRBV30 and TRBJ2-2, is SQTIHQWPATLVQPVGSPLSLECTVEGTSNPNLYWYRQAAGRGLQLLFYSVGIGQISSEVPQNLSASRPQDRQFILSSKKLLLSDSGFYLCAWSATGTSGGWSGELFFGEGSRLTVL.

The chain couples TRBV18 to TRBJ1-3; D possibly corresponds to TRBD1 (6 bases). The CDR3 has 16 amino acids. The germline V gene encodes CDR1 KGHSH and CDR2 LQKENI. Deletions cut 3 bases from V and 2 bases from J, with 14 bases between. Here the CDR3 reads CASSPASGEPGNTIYF. In nucleotides, the CDR3 is TGTGCCAGCTCACCGGCTTCAGGGGAACCTGGAAACACCATATATTTT.

This CDR3 is CASSFSLGTDHTEAFF. CDR3 DNA sequence: TGTGCCAGCAGTTTCTCCTTAGGGACAGACCACACTGAAGCTTTCTTT. V and J are TRBV28 and TRBJ1-1; TRBD1 aligns across 7 bases. The V gene's germline CDR1 is MDHEN and CDR2 SYDVKM. The V gene end was trimmed by 3 bases and the J gene end by 3 bases; junction bases not matched to a gene: 10. The CDR3 covers 16 residues. Drawing the rest from reference TRBV28 and TRBJ1-1, the complete variable domain is DVKVTQSSRYLVKRTGEKVFLECVQDMDHENMFWYRQDPGLGLRLIYFSYDVKMKEKGDIPEGYSVSREKKERFSLILESASTNQTSMYLCASSFSLGTDHTEAFFGQGTRLTVV.

This rearrangement joins TRBV7-3 to TRBJ1-2; no firm D call. CDR3 length: 14 amino acids. V shed 0 bases and J shed 4 bases, with 9 bases lying between them. Germline V gene data show CDR1 as SGHTA and CDR2 as FQGTGA. This CDR3 reads CASSLTPAAYGYTF. The CDR3 bases are TGTGCCAGCAGCTTAACTCCGGCGGCCTATGGCTACACCTTC.

With respect to this clone: Other DNA sequences of this sample code for an identical CDR3. The rearrangement joins TRBV4-3 to TRBJ1-2, with TRBD1 identical over 8 bases. CDR1 is LGHNA, CDR2 YSLEER, per germline. V was clipped by 4 bases and J by 2 bases; unmatched bases: 3. CDR3 size: 14 residues. In DNA form, the CDR3 reads TGCGCCAGCAGCCCGCGGACAGGGAACTATGGCTACACCTTC. This codes for CASSPRTGNYGYTF.

This chain joins TRBV12-3 or TRBV12-4 and TRBJ2-3; D gene uncertain. Trimming left V 3 bases short and J 4 bases short, with 5 bases between. The length of the CDR3 is 12 residues. CDR3 loop: CASSFRADTQYF. The CDR3 nucleotides are TGTGCCAGCAGTTTTCGGGCAGATACGCAGTATTTT.

The chain uses TRBV18 and TRBJ1-1, with 7 bases fitting TRBD1. V was clipped by 3 bases and J by 0 bases; unmatched bases: 7. This CDR3 region has 16 residues. The germline gives CDR1 KGHSH, CDR2 LQKENI. The CDR3 sequence: CASSPDRVGMNTEAFF. In nucleotides, the CDR3 is TGTGCCAGCTCACCTGACAGGGTTGGAATGAACACTGAAGCTTTCTTT.

This rearrangement joins TRBV7-9 to TRBJ2-3, with D uncertain. CDR3 size: 15 residues. Germline V gives CDR1 SEHNR, CDR2 FQNEAQ (reference sequence). V was clipped by 5 bases and J by 4 bases, with 16 bases between them. The CDR3 sequence: CASSIPGPRADTQYF. CDR3 DNA sequence: TGTGCCAGCAGCATCCCGGGTCCCCGGGCAGATACGCAGTATTTT.

The chain uses TRBV19 and TRBJ2-7; 9 nucleotides line up with TRBD1. V trimming: 6 bases; J trimming: 0 bases; junction bases outside the gene matches: 9. The CDR3 is 16 amino acids. Germline CDR1 reads LNHDA; CDR2 reads SQIVND (reference sequence). The CDR3 is CASSPGTGTSSYEQYF. The CDR3 region has the DNA TGTGCCAGTAGCCCCGGGACAGGGACGAGCTCCTACGAGCAGTACTTC.

J is TRBJ2-7 and V is TRBV19; D perhaps matches TRBD1 (5 bases). Trimming left V 1 base short and J 0 bases short, with 13 bases between. The germline V gene encodes CDR1 LNHDA and CDR2 SQIVND (reference sequence). The length of the CDR3 is 16 residues. The CDR3 reads CASSIAGLKSSYEQYF. The CDR3 region has the DNA TGTGCCAGTAGTATAGCAGGGCTAAAGAGCTCCTACGAGCAGTACTTC.

The chain carries TRBV18 and TRBJ1-1; D is unclear. The CDR3 is 13 residues long. Germline CDR1 reads KGHSH; CDR2 reads LQKENI. V lost 6 bases to trimming and J lost 7 bases, with 15 bases between them. For the CDR3, the DNA is TGTGCCAGCTCTCTCGAGGCATTGAATGAAGCTTTCTTT. Protein sequence: CASSLEALNEAFF.

The CDR3 is CASSPARGGNTEAFF. The CDR3 nucleotides are TGTGCCAGCAGCCCTGCTAGGGGAGGGAACACTGAAGCTTTCTTT. V and J are TRBV5-4 and TRBJ1-1, with D possibly TRBD1 on 5 matching bases. Trimming cost V 4 bases and J 1 base, with 14 bases left between them. The CDR3 runs to 15 residues. Germline CDR1 is SGHNT and CDR2 is YYREEE (reference sequence).

The V and J genes are TRBV27 and TRBJ1-5, with D maybe TRBD1 (5 bases). V lost 1 base to trimming and J lost 1 base, with 11 bases between them. CDR3 length: 16 residues. Germline lookup yields CDR1 MNHEY and CDR2 SMNVEV (reference sequence). The CDR3 loop reads CASSLFPRGSNQPQHF. CDR3 nucleotide sequence: TGTGCCAGCAGTTTATTCCCACGGGGGAGCAATCAGCCCCAGCATTTT.

The genes are TRBV6-2 or TRBV6-3 and TRBJ2-4; D is ambiguous. Germline V lookup: CDR1 MNHEY, CDR2 SVGEGT. The germline V and J ends were trimmed by 2 bases and 5 bases, with 16 bases remaining between them. This CDR3 spans 16 amino acids. Written as DNA, the CDR3 is TGTGCCAGCAGTTACGGGCTCAGAACGGTCGAAAACATTCAGTACTTC. Translation gives CASSYGLRTVENIQYF.

The chain joins TRBV27 to TRBJ2-2; D remains ambiguous. The CDR3 spans 14 residues. Trimming took off 5 bases at V and 6 bases at J, with 13 bases between the two ends. Germline lookup yields CDR1 MNHEY and CDR2 SMNVEV (reference sequence). The DNA of the CDR3 is TGTGCCAGCAGTCCGGCGGTTGGATCCGGGGAGCTGTTTTTT. Its translation is CASSPAVGSGELFF.

The rearrangement links TRBV6-5 to TRBJ2-1, with D possibly matching TRBD1 (5 bases). V lost 5 bases and J 9 bases, leaving 17 bases between the germline ends. The germline V gene encodes CDR1 MNHEY and CDR2 SVGAGI. This CDR3 comprises 14 residues. CDR3 nucleotides: TGTGCCAGCAGTACCTACGCAGGGTATGGTGAGCAGTTCTTC. It encodes CASSTYAGYGEQFF.

The V and J genes are TRBV7-8 and TRBJ1-3; TRBD1 aligns across 7 bases. Germline CDR1 SGHVS, CDR2 FQNEAQ. The CDR3 is 15 residues long. V lost 3 bases and J lost 2; bases outside the gene matches: 4. The CDR3 region has the DNA TGTGCCAGCAGCTTTCTGACAGGGACTGGAAACACCATATATTTT. Its translation: CASSFLTGTGNTIYF.